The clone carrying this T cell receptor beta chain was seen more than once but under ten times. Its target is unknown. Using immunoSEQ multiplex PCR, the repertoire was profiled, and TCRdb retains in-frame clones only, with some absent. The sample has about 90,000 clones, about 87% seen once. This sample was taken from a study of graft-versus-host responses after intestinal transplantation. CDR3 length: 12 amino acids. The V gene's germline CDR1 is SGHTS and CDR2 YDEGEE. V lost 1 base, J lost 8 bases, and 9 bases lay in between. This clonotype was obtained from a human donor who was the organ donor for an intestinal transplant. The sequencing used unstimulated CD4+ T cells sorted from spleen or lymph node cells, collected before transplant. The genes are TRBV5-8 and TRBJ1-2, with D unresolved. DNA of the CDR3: TGTGCCAGCAGCTTGAAGATGGGCGGCTACACCTTC. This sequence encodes CASSLKMGGYTF.